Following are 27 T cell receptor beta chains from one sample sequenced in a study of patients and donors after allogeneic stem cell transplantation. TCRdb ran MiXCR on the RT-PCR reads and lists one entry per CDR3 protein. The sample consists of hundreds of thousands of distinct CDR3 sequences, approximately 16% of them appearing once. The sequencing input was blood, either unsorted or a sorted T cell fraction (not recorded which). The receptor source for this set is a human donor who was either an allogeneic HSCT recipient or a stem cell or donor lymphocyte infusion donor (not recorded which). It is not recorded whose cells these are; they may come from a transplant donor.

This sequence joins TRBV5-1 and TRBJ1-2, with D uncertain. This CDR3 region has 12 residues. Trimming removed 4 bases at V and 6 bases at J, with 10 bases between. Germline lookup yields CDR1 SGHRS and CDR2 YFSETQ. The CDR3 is CASSRGPHGYTF. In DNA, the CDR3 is TGCGCCAGCAGCAGAGGACCCCATGGCTACACCTTC.

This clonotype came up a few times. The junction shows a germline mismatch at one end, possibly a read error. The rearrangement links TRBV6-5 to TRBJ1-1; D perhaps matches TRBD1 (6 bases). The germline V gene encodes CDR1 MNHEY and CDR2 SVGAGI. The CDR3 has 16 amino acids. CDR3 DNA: TGTGCCAGCAGTTACCTCCGAGGGTGGCGGGACACTGAAGTTTTCTTT. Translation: CASSYLRGWRDTEVFF.

CDR3 in amino acids: CSVRDRLKGSEAFF. The CDR3 bases are TGCAGCGTCCGGGACAGGCTTAAAGGGTCTGAAGCTTTCTTT. The chain combines TRBV29-1 with TRBJ1-1; 8 bases line up with TRBD1. Trimming removed 6 bases from V and 6 bases from J; junction bases left unmatched: 12. The CDR3 is 14 amino acids. Germline CDR1 is SQVTM and CDR2 is ANQGSEA.

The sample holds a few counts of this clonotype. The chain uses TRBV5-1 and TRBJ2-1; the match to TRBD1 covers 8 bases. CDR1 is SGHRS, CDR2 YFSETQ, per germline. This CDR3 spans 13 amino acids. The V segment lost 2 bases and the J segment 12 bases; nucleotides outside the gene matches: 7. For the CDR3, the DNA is TGCGCCAGCAGCTTAAATACAGGGGGTGGGCAGTTCTTC. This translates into CASSLNTGGGQFF.

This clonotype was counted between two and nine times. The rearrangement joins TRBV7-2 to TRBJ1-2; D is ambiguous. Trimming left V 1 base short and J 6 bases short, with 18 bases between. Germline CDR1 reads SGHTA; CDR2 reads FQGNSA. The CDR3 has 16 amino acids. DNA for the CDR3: TGTGCCAGCAGCTTAGGGTCGTTAGTCTGGAACCATGGCTACACCTTC. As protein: CASSLGSLVWNHGYTF.

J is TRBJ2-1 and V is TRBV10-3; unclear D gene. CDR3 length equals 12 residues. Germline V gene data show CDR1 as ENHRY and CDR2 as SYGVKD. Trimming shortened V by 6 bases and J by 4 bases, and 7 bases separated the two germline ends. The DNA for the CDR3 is TGTGCCATCAGCGGACCATACAATGAGCAGTTCTTC. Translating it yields CAISGPYNEQFF.

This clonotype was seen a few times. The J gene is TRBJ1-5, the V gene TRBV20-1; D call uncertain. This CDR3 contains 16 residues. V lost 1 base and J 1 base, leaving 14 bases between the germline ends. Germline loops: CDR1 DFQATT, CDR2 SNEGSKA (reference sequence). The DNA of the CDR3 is TGCAGTGCTAGAGGTGGAGGATCTCTAAGCAATCAGCCCCAGCATTTT. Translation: CSARGGGSLSNQPQHF.

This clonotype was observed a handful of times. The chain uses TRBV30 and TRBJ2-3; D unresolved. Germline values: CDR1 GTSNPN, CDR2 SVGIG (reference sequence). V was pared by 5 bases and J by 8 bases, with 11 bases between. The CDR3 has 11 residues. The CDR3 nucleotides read TGTGCCTGGGGCGCGTCTCCTACGCAGTATTTT. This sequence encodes CAWGASPTQYF.

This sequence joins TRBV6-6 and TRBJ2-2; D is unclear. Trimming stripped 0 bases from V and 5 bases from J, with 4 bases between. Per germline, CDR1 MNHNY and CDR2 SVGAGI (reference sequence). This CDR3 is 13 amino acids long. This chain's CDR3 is CASSYSATGELFF. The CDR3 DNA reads TGTGCCAGCAGTTACTCCGCGACCGGGGAGCTGTTTTTT.

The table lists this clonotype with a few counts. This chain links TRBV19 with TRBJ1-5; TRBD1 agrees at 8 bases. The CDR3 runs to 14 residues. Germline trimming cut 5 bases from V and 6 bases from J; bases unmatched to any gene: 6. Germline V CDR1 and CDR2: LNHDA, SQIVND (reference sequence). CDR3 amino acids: CASSGQGVGQPQHF. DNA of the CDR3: TGTGCCAGTAGTGGACAGGGAGTAGGTCAGCCCCAGCATTTT. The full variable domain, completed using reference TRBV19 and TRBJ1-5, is DGGITQSPKYLFRKEGQNVTLSCEQNLNHDAMYWYRQDPGQGLRLIYYSQIVNDFQKGDIAEGYSVSREKKESFPLTVTSAQKNPTAFYLCASSGQGVGQPQHFGDGTRLSIL.

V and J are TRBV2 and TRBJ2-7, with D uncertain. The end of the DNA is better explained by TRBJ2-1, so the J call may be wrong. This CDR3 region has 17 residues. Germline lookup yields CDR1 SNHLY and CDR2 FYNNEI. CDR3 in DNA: TGTGCCAGCAGTGATTCCCTTTTCGTAAACCCTTCCTACGAGCAGTTCTTC. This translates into CASSDSLFVNPSYEQFF.

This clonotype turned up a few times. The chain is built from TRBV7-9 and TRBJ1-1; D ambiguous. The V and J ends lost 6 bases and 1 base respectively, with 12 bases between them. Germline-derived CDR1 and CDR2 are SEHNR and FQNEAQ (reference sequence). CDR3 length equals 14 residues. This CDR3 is CASSSQAGNTEAFF. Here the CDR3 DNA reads TGTGCCAGCAGTAGCCAGGCGGGGAACACTGAAGCTTTCTTT.

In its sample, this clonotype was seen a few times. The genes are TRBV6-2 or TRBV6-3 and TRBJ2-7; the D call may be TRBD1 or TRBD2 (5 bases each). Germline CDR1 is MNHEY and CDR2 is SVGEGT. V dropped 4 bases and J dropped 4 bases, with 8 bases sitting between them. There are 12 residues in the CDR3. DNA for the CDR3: TGTGCCAGCAGTTGGGGGAAATACGAGCAGTACTTC. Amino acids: CASSWGKYEQYF.

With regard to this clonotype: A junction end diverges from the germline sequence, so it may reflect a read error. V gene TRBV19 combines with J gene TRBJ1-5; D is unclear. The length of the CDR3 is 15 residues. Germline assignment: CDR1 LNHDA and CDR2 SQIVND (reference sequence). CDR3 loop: CASSKREGSNQPKHF. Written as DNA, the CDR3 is TGTGCCAGTAGTAAAAGGGAGGGAAGCAATCAGCCCAAGCATTTT.

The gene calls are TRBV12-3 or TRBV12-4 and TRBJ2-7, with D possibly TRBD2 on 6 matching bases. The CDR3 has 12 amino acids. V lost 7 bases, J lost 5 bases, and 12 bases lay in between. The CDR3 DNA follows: TGTGCCAGCACCCTAGGAGGGAACGAGCAGTACTTC. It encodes CASTLGGNEQYF.

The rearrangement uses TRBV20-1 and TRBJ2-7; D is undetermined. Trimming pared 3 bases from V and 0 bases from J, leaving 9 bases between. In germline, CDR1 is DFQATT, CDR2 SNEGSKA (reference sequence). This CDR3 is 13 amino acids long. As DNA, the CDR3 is TGCAGTGCTAGCGGGTTTTACTCCTACGAGCAGTACTTC. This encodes CSASGFYSYEQYF.

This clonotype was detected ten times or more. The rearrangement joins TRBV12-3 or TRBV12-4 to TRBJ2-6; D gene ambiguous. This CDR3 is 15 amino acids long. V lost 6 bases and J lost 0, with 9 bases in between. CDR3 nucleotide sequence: TGTGCCAGCAGCCACCTCCCCTCTGGGGCCAACGTCCTGACTTTC. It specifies CASSHLPSGANVLTF.

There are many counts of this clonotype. The CDR3 DNA follows: TGCGCCAGCAGCTTGGGGACAGCATCCTACAATGAGCAGTTCTTC. Translating it yields CASSLGTASYNEQFF. This chain links TRBV5-1 with TRBJ2-1, with D perhaps matching TRBD1 (6 bases). The germline gives CDR1 SGHRS, CDR2 YFSETQ. The CDR3 sequence is 15 residues long. V lost 0 bases and J 1 base, leaving 8 bases between the germline ends.

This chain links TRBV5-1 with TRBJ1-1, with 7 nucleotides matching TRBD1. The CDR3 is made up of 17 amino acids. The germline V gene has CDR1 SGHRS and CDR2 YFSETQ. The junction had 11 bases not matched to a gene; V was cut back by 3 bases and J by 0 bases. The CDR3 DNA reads TGCGCCAGCAGCTCCTGGGACACCCAGGGGGTGAACACTGAAGCTTTCTTT. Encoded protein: CASSSWDTQGVNTEAFF.

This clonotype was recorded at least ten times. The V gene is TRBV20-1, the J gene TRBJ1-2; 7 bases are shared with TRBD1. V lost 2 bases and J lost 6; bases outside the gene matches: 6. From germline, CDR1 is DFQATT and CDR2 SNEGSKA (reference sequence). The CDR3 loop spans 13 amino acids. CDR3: CSARLTGLHGYTF. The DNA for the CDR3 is TGCAGTGCTAGACTGACAGGGTTGCATGGCTACACCTTC.

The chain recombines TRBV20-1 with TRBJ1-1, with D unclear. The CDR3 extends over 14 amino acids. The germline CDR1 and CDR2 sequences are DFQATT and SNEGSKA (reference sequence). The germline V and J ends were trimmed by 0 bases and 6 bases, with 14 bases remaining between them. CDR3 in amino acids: CSARDPKARAEAFF. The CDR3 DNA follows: TGCAGTGCTAGAGATCCGAAAGCACGGGCTGAAGCTTTCTTT.

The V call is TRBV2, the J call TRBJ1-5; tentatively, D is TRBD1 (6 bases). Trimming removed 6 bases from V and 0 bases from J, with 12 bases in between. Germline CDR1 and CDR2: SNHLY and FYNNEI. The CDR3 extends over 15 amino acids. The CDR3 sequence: CASRSTGISNQPQHF. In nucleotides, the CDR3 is TGTGCCAGCAGGTCAACAGGGATTAGCAATCAGCCCCAGCATTTT.

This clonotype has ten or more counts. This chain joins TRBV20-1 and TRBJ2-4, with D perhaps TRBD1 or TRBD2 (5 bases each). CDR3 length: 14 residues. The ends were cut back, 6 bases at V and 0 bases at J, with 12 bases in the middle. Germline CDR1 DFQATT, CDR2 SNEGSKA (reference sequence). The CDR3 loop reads CSARDGGAKNIQYF. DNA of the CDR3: TGCAGTGCGAGGGACGGAGGAGCCAAAAACATTCAGTACTTC.

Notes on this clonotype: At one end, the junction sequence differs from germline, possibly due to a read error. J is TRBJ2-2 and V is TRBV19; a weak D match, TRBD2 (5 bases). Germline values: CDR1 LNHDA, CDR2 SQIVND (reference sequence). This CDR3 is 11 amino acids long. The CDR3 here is CASTRTGELLF. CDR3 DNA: TGTGCCAGTACCCGAACCGGGGAGCTGCTTTTT.

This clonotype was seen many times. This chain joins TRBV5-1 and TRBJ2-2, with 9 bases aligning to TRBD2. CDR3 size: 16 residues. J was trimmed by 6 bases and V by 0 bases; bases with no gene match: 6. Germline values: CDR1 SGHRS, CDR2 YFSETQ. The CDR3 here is CASSLEVAGVSGELFF. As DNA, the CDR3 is TGCGCCAGCAGCTTGGAGGTAGCGGGAGTTTCCGGGGAGCTGTTTTTT.

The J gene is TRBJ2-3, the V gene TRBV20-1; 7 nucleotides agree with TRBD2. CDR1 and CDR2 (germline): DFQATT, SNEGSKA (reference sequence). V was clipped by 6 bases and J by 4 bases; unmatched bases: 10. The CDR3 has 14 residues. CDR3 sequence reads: CSAPRAGVADTQYF. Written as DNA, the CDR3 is TGCAGTGCCCCCCGCGCGGGAGTCGCAGATACGCAGTATTTT.

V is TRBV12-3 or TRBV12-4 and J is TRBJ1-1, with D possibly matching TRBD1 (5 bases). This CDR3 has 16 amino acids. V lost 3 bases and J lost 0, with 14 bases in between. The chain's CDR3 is CASSLSGSLMNTEAFF. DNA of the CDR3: TGTGCCAGCAGTTTGTCAGGGTCCCTAATGAACACTGAAGCTTTCTTT.